This TCR beta chain stems from a study of shared clonotypes between healthy human individuals. The data were produced by immunoSEQ multiplex PCR, yet TCRdb's version contains in-frame clones alone and is incomplete. The sample lists 1,500,000 or so clones; roughly 96% were seen once. Germline CDR1 reads SNHLY; CDR2 reads FYNNEI. CDR3 length: 14 amino acids. The V gene lost 1 base and the J gene lost 5 bases, with 11 bases spanning the gap. Points from the study as a whole: Lower generation probabilities were found for non-shared clonotypes than for those shared by all four donors.

Regarding this clone: Antigen: not known.

V is TRBV2 and J is TRBJ2-5; no clear D. The TCR sequence derives from a man aged 30 to 39 in good health. Input material: naive CD4+ T cells sorted from blood. The subset was: CD45RA+ positively selected. This chain's CDR3 is CASSEGGFRETQYF. DNA for the CDR3: TGTGCCAGCAGTGAAGGGGGTTTTCGGGAGACCCAGTACTTC.